This section outlines one T cell receptor (beta chain) sequence together with its context. As processed by the authors: Researchers report that nucleated cell counts were estimated from reference gene primer amplification. Generated by immunoSEQ multiplex PCR, the TCRdb table keeps only in-frame clones and is missing some. V and J calls and clone size follow that table, whereas D and trimming were derived from the DNA. This table holds approximately 97,000 clones, roughly 80% found once. The CDR3 is 14 amino acids. Germline values: CDR1 DFQATT, CDR2 SNEGSKA (reference sequence). The trim removed 3 bases at V and 8 bases at J, leaving 6 bases unmatched. The record originates from a study of blood T cell repertoires in COVID-19. Study in general: Spain, Italy and the United States supplied samples that represented acute and convalescent COVID-19. T cells, B-cell-depleted T cells, or PBMCs supplied cDNA or gDNA.

The rearrangement links TRBV20-1 to TRBJ1-6, with TRBD1 matching over 8 bases. The sequence was obtained from a human donor in a cohort sampled during active COVID-19. Sequencing was carried out using peripheral blood. The DNA for the CDR3 is TGCAGTGCTAGTTCAGGGGGCCGGGATTCACCCCTCCACTTT. As protein: CSASSGGRDSPLHF.